The subject of this entry is one T cell receptor beta chain. This entry comes from a study of T cells in Graves' hyperthyroidism and ophthalmopathy. There were TCR beta CDR3 regions amplified from RNA transcripts. TCR CDR3 regions were first amplified by RT-PCR with HTBI primers. MiXCR, applied by TCRdb to the multiplex PCR reads, yields one record per CDR3 protein. The table has 480,000 or so distinct CDR3 sequences, over 45% seen once. The CDR3 length is 13 residues. V trimming: 5 bases; J trimming: 9 bases; junction bases outside the gene matches: 4. Per the germline V gene, CDR1 is MNHEY and CDR2 is SMNVEV (reference sequence).

The gene calls are TRBV27 and TRBJ1-6; 7 nucleotides agree with TRBD1. This receptor was identified in an adult woman with Graves' disease, either hyperthyroidism or ophthalmopathy (not recorded which). The sequenced sample was peripheral blood or thyroid tissue (not recorded which). As DNA, the CDR3 is TGTGCCAGCAGTAGAGACAGGGCTTCACCCCTCCACTTT. Protein sequence: CASSRDRASPLHF.